A single sample gave rise to the 26 T cell receptor beta chains below, sequenced in a study of blood T cell repertoires in COVID-19. Sequencing used immunoSEQ multiplex PCR; TCRdb keeps in-frame clones, though not all of them. The sample includes 250,000 to 300,000 clones, nearly 90% seen only once; the top ten take roughly 4.8%. The source material was peripheral blood. The origin of the receptors is a woman aged 40 to 49 who had recovered from COVID-19.

V and J are TRBV29-1 and TRBJ1-4; 11 bases are shared with TRBD1. J lost 2 bases, V lost 7 bases, and 24 bases had no gene match. The CDR3 totals 21 residues. CDR1 is SQVTM and CDR2 is ANQGSEA in the germline V gene. The CDR3 sequence: CSAFPRDRGKNAAVTNEKLFF. Written as DNA, the CDR3 is TGCAGCGCATTTCCCCGGGACAGGGGGAAGAATGCGGCTGTGACTAATGAAAAACTGTTTTTT.

This clone was detected only once. V gene TRBV4-3 combines with J gene TRBJ2-3, with D maybe TRBD2 (5 bases). Germline values: CDR1 LGHNA, CDR2 YSLEER. Trimming cost V 5 bases and J 2 bases, with 11 bases left between them. This CDR3 comprises 14 residues. The CDR3 protein is CASSYYGITDTQYF. As DNA, the CDR3 is TGCGCCAGCAGCTACTACGGGATCACAGATACGCAGTATTTT.

The V gene is TRBV6-5, the J gene TRBJ2-2; possibly TRBD2 for D (5 bases). This CDR3 spans 14 amino acids. Trimming left V 8 bases short and J 7 bases short, with 17 bases between. The germline CDR1 and CDR2 sequences are MNHEY and SVGAGI. Written as DNA, the CDR3 is TGTGCCAGCCGGGGAATTAGTATAGGCGGGGAGCTGTTTTTT. It is translated as CASRGISIGGELFF.

V usage is TRBV6-6 and J usage is TRBJ2-7, with D tentatively TRBD2 (7 bases). V lost 6 bases and J 2 bases, leaving 17 bases between the germline ends. The CDR3 has 15 residues. Germline loops: CDR1 MNHNY, CDR2 SVGAGI (reference sequence). In DNA, the CDR3 is TGTGCCAGCAGCAATCGAAAGGGGGGGACCTACGAGCAGTACTTC. Translating gives CASSNRKGGTYEQYF.

The genes are TRBV3-1 (or the pseudogene TRBV3-2) and TRBJ1-3; 7 positions agree with TRBD1. This CDR3 has 15 amino acids. CDR1 and CDR2 from the germline V gene are LGHDT and YNNKEL (reference sequence). V gave up 0 bases and J gave up 8 bases; unmatched junction bases: 7. For the CDR3, the DNA is TGTGCCAGCAGCCAAGATAACGCAGGGGGTGACACCATATATTTT. This gives the protein CASSQDNAGGDTIYF.

V and J are TRBV25-1 and TRBJ2-1, with 11 nucleotides matching TRBD2. Per germline, CDR1 MGHDK and CDR2 SYGVNS. Trimming cost V 1 base and J 6 bases; bases outside gene matches: 5. CDR3 length: 16 residues. This chain's CDR3 is CASSEWRLAGGNEQFF. The CDR3 DNA reads TGTGCCAGCAGTGAATGGCGGCTAGCGGGGGGCAATGAGCAGTTCTTC.

The rearrangement joins TRBV9 to TRBJ2-2, with D possibly matching TRBD1 (6 bases). Germline values: CDR1 SGDLS, CDR2 YYNGEE. The CDR3 consists of 15 residues. Trimming took off 6 bases at V and 5 bases at J, with 17 bases between the two ends. Here the CDR3 reads CASNSDGQSTGELFF. The CDR3 region has the DNA TGTGCCAGCAACTCCGACGGACAGTCAACCGGGGAGCTGTTTTTT.

This clone was observed once. The CDR3 nucleotides read TGTGCCAGCAGCCTCGACAGGGGCCGTGAAGCTTTCTTT. Translating gives CASSLDRGREAFF. This rearrangement joins TRBV7-9 to TRBJ1-1; 8 bases agree with TRBD1. There are 13 residues in the CDR3. J lost 7 bases, V lost 5 bases, and 6 bases had no gene match. Germline CDR1 reads SEHNR; CDR2 reads FQNEAQ (reference sequence).

This sequence joins TRBV18 and TRBJ1-5, with 7 bases aligning to TRBD1. With 2 bases clipped from V and 5 bases from J, the junction kept 12 bases outside the gene matches. The CDR3 loop spans 17 amino acids. CDR1 is KGHSH, CDR2 LQKENI, per germline. The CDR3 bases are TGTGCCAGCTCACCATCCATAACAGGGGTTGGCGATCAGCCCCAGCATTTT. It encodes CASSPSITGVGDQPQHF.

The rearrangement links TRBV5-4 to TRBJ2-1; 8 bases are a match to TRBD2. Germline CDR1 is SGHNT and CDR2 is YYREEE (reference sequence). The CDR3 has 12 amino acids. V was pared by 4 bases and J by 8 bases, with 2 bases of the junction left unmatched. CDR3 nucleotides: TGTGCCAGCAGCCACGGGGGGGATGAGCAGTTCTTC. Translated, it gives CASSHGGDEQFF.

The chain uses TRBV18 and TRBJ1-6; TRBD1 matches 10 bases. The CDR3 loop spans 15 amino acids. The V gene's germline CDR1 is KGHSH and CDR2 LQKENI. After removal of 3 bases from V and 7 bases from J, the junction contained 3 bases not matched to a gene. The DNA of the CDR3 is TGTGCCAGCTCACCTGGGACAGGGGAGAATTCACCCCTCCACTTT. Its translation is CASSPGTGENSPLHF.

V and J are TRBV30 and TRBJ2-6, with 7 nucleotides matching TRBD1. This CDR3 comprises 14 residues. V lost 7 bases to trimming and J lost 0 bases; unmatched junction nucleotides: 3. CDR1 GTSNPN and CDR2 SVGIG come from the germline V gene (reference sequence). The CDR3 bases are TGTGCCTCGACAGGGAACTCTGGGGCCAACGTCCTGACTTTC. Its translation: CASTGNSGANVLTF.

The chain couples TRBV10-3 to TRBJ2-3; possibly TRBD1 for D (6 bases). CDR3 length: 14 residues. CDR1 is ENHRY and CDR2 is SYGVKD in the germline V gene. V was cut by 1 base and J by 5 bases, with 10 bases left in between. The DNA of the CDR3 is TGTGCCATCAGTGAGTGGGGGCAGGGAGATACGCAGTATTTT. This translates into CAISEWGQGDTQYF.

This chain joins TRBV28 and TRBJ2-7, with D hard to call. Trimming took off 2 bases at V and 6 bases at J, with 11 bases between the two ends. In germline, CDR1 is MDHEN, CDR2 SYDVKM. CDR3 size: 13 residues. The CDR3 nucleotides read TGTGCCAGCAGTTTAAGTGGTAGAAGCGAGCAGTACTTC. Its translation is CASSLSGRSEQYF.

Only a few counts were recorded for this clone. This chain connects TRBV5-4 to TRBJ2-7; D not certain. V lost 1 base to trimming and J lost 4 bases, with 3 bases between them. CDR1 and CDR2 (germline): SGHNT, YYREEE (reference sequence). The CDR3 has 11 residues. In DNA, the CDR3 is TGTGCCAGCAGCTTGCGGTACGAGCAGTACGTC. Residues: CASSLRYEQYV.

The chain uses TRBV5-4 and TRBJ2-5; D remains unclear. The CDR3 spans 13 residues. Per the germline V gene, CDR1 is SGHNT and CDR2 is YYREEE (reference sequence). V was pared by 3 bases and J by 5 bases, with 11 bases between. CDR3 sequence reads: CASSWVGGETQYF. The CDR3 bases are TGTGCCAGCAGCTGGGTCGGCGGTGAGACCCAGTACTTC. The complete variable domain, with remaining parts taken from reference TRBV5-4 and TRBJ2-5, reads ETGVTQSPTHLIKTRGQQVTLRCSSQSGHNTVSWYQQALGQGPQFIFQYYREEENGRGNFPPRFSGLQFPNYSSELNVNALELDDSALYLCASSWVGGETQYFGPGTRLLVL.

The V and J genes are TRBV19 and TRBJ1-5; D might be TRBD1 (6 bases). The CDR3 extends over 15 amino acids. Trimming removed 4 bases at V and 7 bases at J, with 17 bases between. Germline CDR1 reads LNHDA; CDR2 reads SQIVND (reference sequence). The CDR3 is CASSTGGGAQQPQHF. For the CDR3, the DNA is TGTGCCAGTAGTACCGGGGGGGGCGCGCAGCAGCCCCAGCATTTT.

This chain links TRBV13 with TRBJ2-7; 9 bases fit TRBD1. Looked up from germline, CDR1 is PRHDT and CDR2 is FYEKMQ (reference sequence). The CDR3 sequence is 17 residues long. J gave up 2 bases and V 4 bases, and 12 bases lay outside the gene matches. The CDR3 region is CASSSNSGTGPTYEQYF. In DNA form, the CDR3 reads TGTGCCAGCAGCTCGAACTCCGGGACAGGGCCCACCTACGAGCAGTACTTC.

This clone was detected only a few times. The V call is TRBV5-1, the J call TRBJ2-1; 13 bases are shared with TRBD2. Germline V gives CDR1 SGHRS, CDR2 YFSETQ. J was trimmed by 9 bases and V by 3 bases; bases with no gene match: 6. The CDR3 contains 15 residues. The CDR3 here is CASSSLAGGHSEQFF. In nucleotides, the CDR3 is TGCGCCAGCAGCTCACTAGCGGGGGGGCACAGTGAGCAGTTCTTC. Using reference TRBV5-1 and TRBJ2-1 for the parts outside the CDR3, the full variable domain is KAGVTQTPRYLIKTRGQQVTLSCSPISGHRSVSWYQQTPGQGLQFLFEYFSETQRNKGNFPGRFSGRQFSNSRSEMNVSTLELGDSALYLCASSSLAGGHSEQFFGPGTRLTVL.

The CDR3 DNA reads as TGTGCCAGCAGTTTACGAGCAAAACTGTTTTTT. Amino acids: CASSLRAKLFF. The rearrangement uses TRBV12-3 or TRBV12-4 and TRBJ1-4; D remains unclear. V was shortened by 2 bases and J by 10 bases, with 5 bases between the two germline ends. The CDR3 is 11 amino acids.

This chain uses TRBV7-8 with TRBJ2-1; 10 bases map to TRBD1. After removal of 7 bases from V and 8 bases from J, the junction contained 5 bases not matched to a gene. CDR3 size: 13 residues. Germline CDR1 SGHVS, CDR2 FQNEAQ. The CDR3 sequence: CASNRQGAYEQFF. The DNA for the CDR3 is TGTGCCAGCAACCGACAGGGGGCGTATGAGCAGTTCTTC.

This clone has a handful of counts. This chain links TRBV12-3 or TRBV12-4 with TRBJ2-3; perhaps TRBD2 as D (5 bases). V dropped 3 bases and J dropped 6 bases, with 10 bases sitting between them. The CDR3 has 13 amino acids. This CDR3 reads CASSFTGEDTQYF. CDR3 DNA: TGTGCCAGCAGTTTTACCGGGGAGGATACGCAGTATTTT.

J is TRBJ2-2 and V is TRBV11-3, with D possibly being TRBD2 (6 bases). V was shortened by 5 bases and J by 0 bases, with 10 bases between the two germline ends. The CDR3 is made up of 15 amino acids. CDR1 SGHNT and CDR2 YENEEA come from the germline V gene. CDR3 coding DNA: TGTGCCAGCAGCGCTAGCGCCTCGAACACCGGGGAGCTGTTTTTT. This encodes CASSASASNTGELFF.

The J gene is TRBJ2-2, the V gene TRBV5-1; D not resolved. Germline V gives CDR1 SGHRS, CDR2 YFSETQ. The CDR3 length is 13 residues. V was shortened by 4 bases and J by 0 bases, with 4 bases between the two germline ends. The CDR3 region is CASSQTNTGELFF. The CDR3, as DNA: TGCGCCAGCAGCCAAACGAACACCGGGGAGCTGTTTTTT.

Details on this clone: Other nucleotide sequences from this sample produce the same CDR3. The CDR3 region is CASSQGQNYGYTF. In DNA form, the CDR3 reads TGCGCCAGCAGCCAAGGACAGAACTATGGCTACACCTTC. The genes are TRBV4-1 and TRBJ1-2; TRBD1 might be the D (5 bases). Trimming removed 1 base at V and 2 bases at J, with 5 bases between. The germline CDR1 and CDR2 sequences are MGHRA and YSYEKL. This CDR3 comprises 13 residues.

The V gene is TRBV7-8, the J gene TRBJ2-3, with TRBD2 as a possible D gene (6 bases). CDR1 and CDR2 (germline): SGHVS, FQNEAQ. CDR3 length: 15 residues. V lost 4 bases and J 3 bases, leaving 14 bases between the germline ends. CDR3 nucleotides: TGTGCCAGCAGCTCGGGGAGGCAGCGAACAGATACGCAGTATTTT. Protein product: CASSSGRQRTDTQYF.